One and the same sample provided the 19 T cell receptor beta chains below, sequenced in a study of blood T cell repertoires in COVID-19. The data were produced by immunoSEQ multiplex PCR, yet TCRdb's version contains in-frame clones alone and is incomplete. The repertoire has around 86,000 clones, 65% to 85% of them found once; the top ten carry around 29%. Sequencing was performed on peripheral blood. The receptors were sampled from a woman older than 75 with acute or convalescent COVID-19.

The V gene is TRBV24-1, the J gene TRBJ2-3; D ambiguous. CDR3 length: 13 residues. V dropped 3 bases and J dropped 3 bases, with 6 bases sitting between them. Germline V gene data show CDR1 as KGHDR and CDR2 as SFDVKD. CDR3 nucleotides: TGTGCCACCAGTGATGCGAGTACAGATACGCAGTATTTT. This translates into CATSDASTDTQYF.

The genes are TRBV2 and TRBJ2-3; D is ambiguous. V lost 6 bases, J lost 2 bases, and 6 bases lay in between. Germline loops: CDR1 SNHLY, CDR2 FYNNEI. The CDR3 is made up of 12 amino acids. The CDR3 bases are TGTGCCAGCAGCGGGTCCACAGATACGCAGTATTTT. It translates to CASSGSTDTQYF.

The genes are TRBV5-4 and TRBJ1-4, with TRBD1 matching over 8 bases. Germline lookup yields CDR1 SGHNT and CDR2 YYREEE (reference sequence). V was clipped by 4 bases and J by 6 bases; unmatched bases: 5. The CDR3 spans 14 residues. Here the CDR3 reads CASSGDRSDEKLFF. For the CDR3, the DNA is TGTGCCAGCAGCGGGGACAGGTCGGATGAAAAACTGTTTTTT.

V is TRBV18 and J is TRBJ2-7; TRBD1 matches at 9 bases. The J segment lost 0 bases and the V segment lost 2 bases, leaving 2 bases of the junction unmatched. There are 15 residues in the CDR3. Germline CDR1 reads KGHSH; CDR2 reads LQKENI. CDR3 coding DNA: TGTGCCAGCTCACCAAGGGACAGGGACTCCTACGAGCAGTACTTC. Translating it yields CASSPRDRDSYEQYF.

The V and J genes are TRBV4-3 and TRBJ2-7; 14 nucleotides line up with TRBD2. The DNA end is more similar to TRBJ2-5, so the J call may be wrong. CDR3 length equals 15 residues. The germline CDR1 and CDR2 sequences are LGHNA and YSLEER. The CDR3 sequence is CASSQGLAGGPTQYF. CDR3 bases: TGCGCCAGCAGCCAAGGACTAGCGGGAGGGCCGACCCAGTACTTC.

The V call is TRBV19, the J call TRBJ1-2, with TRBD1 as a possible D gene (6 bases). V was trimmed by 8 bases and J by 7 bases, leaving 14 bases between them. This CDR3 has 12 amino acids. Looked up from germline, CDR1 is LNHDA and CDR2 is SQIVND (reference sequence). The CDR3 loop reads CASRYRVGGYTF. The CDR3 DNA reads as TGTGCCAGTCGCTACAGGGTCGGTGGCTACACCTTC.

This clone showed up just a few times. The rearrangement links TRBV5-1 to TRBJ1-6; D remains ambiguous. Germline CDR1 is SGHRS and CDR2 is YFSETQ. This CDR3 comprises 13 residues. V was clipped by 5 bases and J by 7 bases, with 10 bases between them. The CDR3 here is CASSNSQNSPLHF. In nucleotides, the CDR3 is TGCGCCAGCAGTAACAGCCAGAATTCACCCCTCCACTTT.

This clone has a handful of counts. V gene TRBV28 combines with J gene TRBJ2-3; no definite D call. Germline V gives CDR1 MDHEN, CDR2 SYDVKM. Trimming removed 5 bases from V and 9 bases from J, with 9 bases in between. This CDR3 contains 11 residues. DNA for the CDR3: TGTGCCAGCAGTACCAATAGAACGCAGTATTTT. This encodes CASSTNRTQYF.

In DNA, the CDR3 is TGTGCCAGCAGCCCCCGGGTAGCGTTACGCTGGAATGAGCAGTTCTTC. Translated: CASSPRVALRWNEQFF. V is TRBV14 and J is TRBJ2-1; tentative D call: TRBD2 (5 bases). CDR1 SGHDN and CDR2 FVKESK come from the germline V gene. V lost 4 bases to trimming and J lost 7 bases, with 20 bases between them. CDR3 length equals 16 residues.

V gene TRBV19 combines with J gene TRBJ1-4; D call uncertain. V was cut by 8 bases and J by 3 bases, with 10 bases left in between. The CDR3 consists of 13 residues. Per the germline V gene, CDR1 is LNHDA and CDR2 is SQIVND (reference sequence). The CDR3 spells CASASRPNEKLFF. CDR3 sequence (DNA): TGTGCCAGTGCTAGCCGACCTAATGAAAAACTGTTTTTT.

This clone was seen once. V usage is TRBV13 and J usage is TRBJ2-3; possible D gene TRBD2, 5 bases. There are 13 residues in the CDR3. CDR1 and CDR2 from the germline V gene are PRHDT and FYEKMQ (reference sequence). V was shortened by 0 bases and J by 6 bases, with 7 bases between the two germline ends. The CDR3 region has the DNA TGTGCCAGCAGCTTAGGCGGGGTTGATACGCAGTATTTT. It specifies CASSLGGVDTQYF.

CDR3 in DNA: TGTGCCAGCACCCAAGGATCAGGGGCTTCGGAGCCCCAGCATTTT. It yields the protein CASTQGSGASEPQHF. This chain links TRBV7-2 with TRBJ1-5; D is possibly TRBD1 (6 bases). The V gene's germline CDR1 is SGHTA and CDR2 FQGNSA. The V and J ends lost 7 bases and 8 bases respectively, with 21 bases between them. The CDR3 is 15 amino acids.

The chain couples TRBV5-4 to TRBJ2-3; the match to TRBD1 covers 8 bases. V lost 4 bases to trimming and J lost 4 bases; unmatched junction nucleotides: 11. Germline assignment: CDR1 SGHNT and CDR2 YYREEE (reference sequence). There are 16 residues in the CDR3. In DNA form, the CDR3 reads TGTGCCAGCAGCCGCCCGGGCAGGGGGCAGGCAGATACGCAGTATTTT. Its translation: CASSRPGRGQADTQYF.

The rearrangement joins TRBV5-6 to TRBJ2-7, with 9 nucleotides matching TRBD2. The germline gives CDR1 SGHDT, CDR2 YYEEEE. This CDR3 contains 14 residues. The ends lost 2 bases at V and 3 bases at J; junction bases unmatched: 3. CDR3 DNA sequence: TGTGCCAGCAGCTTTGGACTAGCGAGCTACGAGCAGTACTTC. Residues: CASSFGLASYEQYF. Filled out from reference TRBV5-6 and TRBJ2-7, the complete variable domain reads DAGVTQSPTHLIKTRGQQVTLRCSPKSGHDTVSWYQQALGQGPQFIFQYYEEEERQRGNFPDRFSGHQFPNYSSELNVNALLLGDSALYLCASSFGLASYEQYFGPGTRLTVT.

This rearrangement joins TRBV28 to TRBJ2-2; TRBD2 matches 7 bases. Germline CDR1 MDHEN, CDR2 SYDVKM. V lost 4 bases to trimming and J lost 6 bases; unmatched junction nucleotides: 5. The CDR3 sequence is 14 residues long. The CDR3 coding sequence is TGTGCCAGCAGTTGGGCGGGAGAGGCCGGGGAGCTGTTTTTT. As protein: CASSWAGEAGELFF. Supplemented by reference TRBV28 and TRBJ2-2, the full variable domain reads DVKVTQSSRYLVKRTGEKVFLECVQDMDHENMFWYRQDPGLGLRLIYFSYDVKMKEKGDIPEGYSVSREKKERFSLILESASTNQTSMYLCASSWAGEAGELFFGEGSRLTVL.

The rearrangement links TRBV13 to TRBJ2-1, with D possibly TRBD1 on 5 matching bases. Trimming took off 1 base at V and 6 bases at J, with 19 bases between the two ends. CDR1 and CDR2 (germline): PRHDT, FYEKMQ (reference sequence). This CDR3 is built from 17 residues. In DNA, the CDR3 is TGTGCCAGCAGCTTAGTTGTCGCCAGGGTTGGGGCCAATGAGCAGTTCTTC. This gives the protein CASSLVVARVGANEQFF.

The chain uses TRBV18 and TRBJ2-1; D gene uncertain. V lost 3 bases to trimming and J lost 2 bases, with 11 bases between them. Germline lookup yields CDR1 KGHSH and CDR2 LQKENI. The CDR3 sequence is 15 residues long. The CDR3 nucleotides are TGTGCCAGCTCACCGTCAATAGCAGCCTACAATGAGCAGTTCTTC. Its translation: CASSPSIAAYNEQFF.

The V gene is TRBV2, the J gene TRBJ1-5, with 11 bases identical to TRBD1. This CDR3 has 16 residues. J gave up 4 bases and V 6 bases, and 8 bases lay outside the gene matches. Germline V gives CDR1 SNHLY, CDR2 FYNNEI. The CDR3 DNA is TGTGCCAGCAGAACCGGGACAGGGGGATCAAATCAGCCCCAGCATTTT. Its translation: CASRTGTGGSNQPQHF.

This clone was counted a single time. This CDR3 reads CASTRASEAGELFF. CDR3 sequence (DNA): TGCGCCAGCACCAGAGCTAGCGAGGCCGGGGAGCTGTTTTTT. The chain links TRBV5-1 to TRBJ2-2; possibly TRBD2 for D (6 bases). V was clipped by 6 bases and J by 6 bases, with 15 bases between them. The CDR3 consists of 14 residues. CDR1 is SGHRS and CDR2 is YFSETQ in the germline V gene.